The 11 T cell receptor beta chains presented below share a single source sample, sequenced in a study of beta chain features in type 1 diabetes. Expressed TCRB transcripts were sequenced because the entire RNA isolate underwent reverse transcription. Some clones are missing from TCRdb's copy, which holds only in-frame ones; the method was immunoSEQ multiplex PCR. The repertoire holds hundreds of thousands of clones, with more than 9.5% as singletons. Specimen: naive CD4+ T cells from blood. The source of these receptors is a woman in her 30s in good health.

The chain joins TRBV7-9 to TRBJ1-1; 7 bases fit TRBD1. Per the germline V gene, CDR1 is SEHNR and CDR2 is FQNEAQ (reference sequence). V trimming: 5 bases; J trimming: 0 bases; junction bases outside the gene matches: 6. The CDR3 runs to 15 residues. CDR3 sequence reads: CASSHGTVMNTEAFF. The CDR3 DNA is TGTGCCAGCAGCCATGGGACAGTTATGAACACTGAAGCTTTCTTT.

In this sample, this clone turned up a few times. The chain is built from TRBV4-3 and TRBJ2-2; 13 nucleotides match TRBD2. Trimming cost V 5 bases and J 9 bases; bases outside gene matches: 6. CDR1 is LGHNA, CDR2 YSLEER, per germline. The CDR3 extends over 15 amino acids. The CDR3 is CASSRGTSGVRELFF. CDR3 DNA sequence: TGCGCCAGCAGCAGAGGGACTAGCGGGGTGAGGGAGCTGTTTTTT.

The chain combines TRBV20-1 with TRBJ2-1; D may be TRBD2 (6 bases). From germline, CDR1 is DFQATT and CDR2 SNEGSKA (reference sequence). The CDR3 has 11 amino acids. Trimming shortened V by 6 bases and J by 7 bases, and 10 bases separated the two germline ends. The CDR3 sequence: CSALRGNEQFF. CDR3 DNA sequence: TGCAGTGCCCTCCGGGGGAATGAGCAGTTCTTC.

This clone occurred a few times. CDR3: CASSQGSAGSGYTF. CDR3 sequence (DNA): TGCGCCAGCAGCCAAGGCTCGGCAGGAAGTGGCTACACCTTC. The chain has TRBV4-3 and TRBJ1-2, with unresolved D. The ends were cut back, 1 base at V and 7 bases at J, with 13 bases in the middle. The CDR3 is made up of 14 amino acids. Germline CDR1 reads LGHNA; CDR2 reads YSLEER.

The rearrangement links TRBV7-2 to TRBJ1-2; 9 bases match TRBD1. CDR1 SGHTA and CDR2 FQGNSA come from the germline V gene. V dropped 4 bases and J dropped 2; count of bases not matched to a gene: 8. The CDR3 is 16 residues long. The CDR3 loop reads CASSYGNRGLNYGYTF. The CDR3 DNA sequence: TGTGCCAGCAGCTACGGTAACAGGGGGCTGAACTATGGCTACACCTTC.

This clone was observed a handful of times. The CDR3 is CASSLSTGGGETQYF. The CDR3 DNA reads as TGTGCCAGCAGCTTATCCACAGGGGGCGGAGAGACCCAGTACTTC. V usage is TRBV5-5 and J usage is TRBJ2-5; 9 bases are shared with TRBD1. The CDR3 is 15 amino acids. V was pared by 2 bases and J by 4 bases, with 6 bases of the junction left unmatched. CDR1 and CDR2 (germline): SGHKS, YYEKEE (reference sequence).

V and J are TRBV7-2 and TRBJ2-1; weak D call: TRBD1 (6 bases). The CDR3 has 15 amino acids. Per germline, CDR1 SGHTA and CDR2 FQGNSA. The ends were cut back, 0 bases at V and 8 bases at J, with 14 bases in the middle. Written as DNA, the CDR3 is TGTGCCAGCAGCTTAGCATCAACAGGGAAGCATGAGCAGTTCTTC. Its protein is CASSLASTGKHEQFF.

This clone has more than one count but fewer than ten. The chain combines TRBV6-6 with TRBJ2-7; TRBD2 might be the D (6 bases). The germline V and J ends were trimmed by 5 bases and 7 bases, with 12 bases remaining between them. CDR1 is MNHNY, CDR2 SVGAGI, per germline (reference sequence). This CDR3 has 12 residues. For the CDR3, the DNA is TGTGCCAGCAGTCGGATGGCGGGGGAGCAGTACTTC. This gives the protein CASSRMAGEQYF.

The chain carries TRBV2 and TRBJ2-1, with TRBD2 identical over 10 bases. This CDR3 is 14 amino acids long. The V gene end was trimmed by 8 bases and the J gene end by 9 bases; junction bases not matched to a gene: 10. Germline-derived CDR1 and CDR2 are SNHLY and FYNNEI. The CDR3 sequence: CASCGTSVHSEQFF. The CDR3 DNA reads TGTGCCAGCTGCGGGACTAGCGTCCACAGTGAGCAGTTCTTC.

The genes are TRBV18 and TRBJ2-7; 9 nucleotides line up with TRBD2. Germline CDR1 KGHSH, CDR2 LQKENI. This CDR3 is 16 amino acids long. V lost 6 bases and J lost 0; bases outside the gene matches: 9. In DNA, the CDR3 is TGTGCCAGCTCTGGTCTAGCGGGATTGGGCTCCTACGAGCAGTACTTC. This encodes CASSGLAGLGSYEQYF. Supplemented by reference TRBV18 and TRBJ2-7, the full variable domain reads NAGVMQNPRHLVRRRGQEARLRCSPMKGHSHVYWYRQLPEEGLKFMVYLQKENIIDESGMPKERFSAEFPKEGPSILRIQQVVRGDSAAYFCASSGLAGLGSYEQYFGPGTRLTVT.

To note about this clone: Other DNA sequences in the same sample also yield this CDR3. This chain uses TRBV30 with TRBJ2-7; 11 nucleotides align to TRBD1. The germline V gene encodes CDR1 GTSNPN and CDR2 SVGIG (reference sequence). The CDR3 loop spans 15 amino acids. J lost 4 bases, V lost 0 bases, and 5 bases had no gene match. This CDR3 reads CAWSVPGTGGYEQYF. The CDR3 bases are TGTGCCTGGAGTGTACCGGGGACAGGGGGATACGAGCAGTACTTC.